The source of this TCR beta chain is a study of OX40 agonist ivuxolimab in advanced cancers. Whole-study results and caveats: Clonal expansion by week 6 occurred in CD4+ and CD8+ blood T cells (at 0.1 to 3.0 mg/kg).

The CDR3 spans 14 residues. J gave up 7 bases and V 5 bases, and 9 bases lay outside the gene matches. Germline V lookup: CDR1 MGHDK, CDR2 SYGVNS. This clone was observed once. The antigen is unknown. Some clones are missing from TCRdb's copy, which holds only in-frame ones; the method was immunoSEQ multiplex PCR. Here the sample spans more than 20,000 clones, roughly 84% being singletons. This TCR was recovered from an adult with an advanced solid tumor such as melanoma, head and neck, liver or kidney cancer. The rearrangement joins TRBV25-1 to TRBJ1-2, with 8 nucleotides matching TRBD1. The sequences come from CD4+ or CD8+ T cells sorted from blood, collected in a trial of the OX40 agonist ivuxolimab. The CDR3 sequence is CASSTPGGYFGYTF. The CDR3 coding sequence is TGTGCCAGCAGTACTCCAGGGGGCTATTTTGGCTACACCTTC.